The 12 T cell receptor beta chains below all came from one sample that was sequenced in a study of blood T cell repertoires in COVID-19. Here immunoSEQ multiplex PCR was the method, and the copy in TCRdb shows in-frame clones only, minus some. The sample carries 85,000 to 130,000 clones, roughly 88% recorded once. Sequencing was carried out using peripheral blood. The receptors come from an older woman with acute or convalescent COVID-19.

The CDR3 nucleotides read TGTGCCAGCAGCGTGCGGGGTCTGGGTAACACCATATATTTT. This sequence encodes CASSVRGLGNTIYF. The chain has TRBV9 and TRBJ1-3; no firm D call. This CDR3 has 14 residues. Looked up from germline, CDR1 is SGDLS and CDR2 is YYNGEE. Trimming took 2 bases from V and 7 from J, leaving 13 bases between them.

The rearrangement links TRBV3-1 (or the pseudogene TRBV3-2) to TRBJ1-1; D is ambiguous. Germline V gene sequence: CDR1 LGHDT, CDR2 YNNKEL (reference sequence). The ends were cut back, 1 base at V and 6 bases at J, with 9 bases in the middle. This CDR3 contains 13 residues. The CDR3 DNA is TGTGCCAGCAGCCAAGTTGAGGGATCTGAAGCTTTCTTT. This sequence encodes CASSQVEGSEAFF.

Comments on this clone: A read error may account for a junction end that differs from germline. V usage is TRBV28 and J usage is TRBJ2-6, with TRBD1 matching 9 bases. CDR3 length: 14 residues. Germline V gene lookup returns CDR1 MDHEN and CDR2 SYDVKM. The CDR3 sequence is CASGPGQGPTVWNF. CDR3 in DNA: TGTGCCAGCGGTCCGGGACAGGGCCCCACGGTTTGGAATTTC. The whole variable domain, remainder taken from reference TRBV28 and TRBJ2-6, is DVKVTQSSRYLVKRTGEKVFLECVQDMDHENMFWYRQDPGLGLRLIYFSYDVKMKEKGDIPEGYSVSREKKERFSLILESASTNQTSMYLCASGPGQGPTVWNFGAGSRLTVL.

The V gene is TRBV14, the J gene TRBJ1-4; the D gene is possibly TRBD1 (5 bases). V was pared by 1 base and J by 7 bases, with 13 bases between. Germline-derived CDR1 and CDR2 are SGHDN and FVKESK. The CDR3 loop spans 15 amino acids. The CDR3 region is CASSQVGRGFEKLFF. The DNA of the CDR3 is TGTGCCAGCAGCCAAGTGGGAAGGGGTTTTGAAAAACTGTTTTTT.

V usage is TRBV7-9 and J usage is TRBJ1-1; 9 nucleotides line up with TRBD1. The CDR3 sequence is 15 residues long. The V gene end was trimmed by 7 bases and the J gene end by 4 bases; junction bases not matched to a gene: 10. The germline gives CDR1 SEHNR, CDR2 FQNEAQ (reference sequence). CDR3 bases: TGTGCCAGCACCCCCCACGGGACAGGGTTCACTGAAGCTTTCTTT. As protein: CASTPHGTGFTEAFF.

On this clone itself: This CDR3 is also generated by other DNA sequences in the sample. The chain links TRBV6-5 to TRBJ1-4, with 8 bases lining up with TRBD1. There are 13 residues in the CDR3. CDR1 and CDR2 (germline): MNHEY, SVGAGI. Trimming removed 6 bases from V and 8 bases from J; junction bases left unmatched: 5. The chain's CDR3 is CASSPDRDEKLFF. For the CDR3, the DNA is TGTGCCAGCAGCCCGGACAGGGACGAAAAACTGTTTTTT.

The chain links TRBV6-6 to TRBJ1-3; D possibly corresponds to TRBD1 (6 bases). V lost 7 bases and J lost 4, with 20 bases in between. Germline loops: CDR1 MNHNY, CDR2 SVGAGI (reference sequence). CDR3 length equals 16 residues. DNA for the CDR3: TGTGCCAGCATTGCGACAACCAGGGGTTTCGGAAACACCATATATTTT. It translates to CASIATTRGFGNTIYF.

The chain has TRBV4-1 and TRBJ2-3; D might be TRBD2 (6 bases). The V end was cut by 4 bases, the J end by 4 bases, with 18 bases between. Looked up from germline, CDR1 is MGHRA and CDR2 is YSYEKL. CDR3 length: 16 amino acids. CDR3 residues: CASSLGLQKRADTQYF. CDR3 coding DNA: TGCGCCAGCAGCCTGGGTCTTCAAAAGCGGGCAGATACGCAGTATTTT.

The rearrangement uses TRBV19 and TRBJ1-6; TRBD1 matches 8 bases. V trimming: 6 bases; J trimming: 0 bases; junction bases outside the gene matches: 7. Per germline, CDR1 LNHDA and CDR2 SQIVND (reference sequence). The CDR3 length is 17 residues. CDR3 nucleotides: TGTGCCAGTAGCTATCGGGACAGGAGCTCCTATAATTCACCCCTCCACTTT. Its translation is CASSYRDRSSYNSPLHF.

The chain has TRBV9 and TRBJ2-1, with 12 nucleotides matching TRBD1. Trimming removed 2 bases from V and 7 bases from J; junction bases left unmatched: 4. Per the germline V gene, CDR1 is SGDLS and CDR2 is YYNGEE. CDR3 length equals 15 residues. The CDR3 sequence: CASSVGQGAGNEQFF. The CDR3 nucleotides are TGTGCCAGCAGCGTGGGACAGGGGGCTGGTAATGAGCAGTTCTTC.

This clone was recorded only once. The CDR3 here is CASSPSGRKFF. In DNA, the CDR3 is TGTGCCAGCAGCCCGAGCGGGAGGAAGTTCTTC. The chain recombines TRBV7-2 with TRBJ2-1, with 9 bases that match TRBD2. Unmatched junction bases numbered 4, after V lost 5 bases and J lost 14 bases. There are 11 residues in the CDR3. Germline CDR1 is SGHTA and CDR2 is FQGNSA.

The chain couples TRBV9 to TRBJ2-1; D might be TRBD2 (6 bases). The CDR3 runs 13 residues. The V and J ends lost 4 bases and 5 bases respectively, with 10 bases between them. Germline V lookup: CDR1 SGDLS, CDR2 YYNGEE. CDR3 loop: CASSRDWNNEQFF. In DNA, the CDR3 is TGTGCCAGCAGCCGGGACTGGAACAATGAGCAGTTCTTC. The entire variable domain, with the rest obtained from reference TRBV9 and TRBJ2-1, is as follows: DSGVTQTPKHLITATGQRVTLRCSPRSGDLSVYWYQQSLDQGLQFLIQYYNGEERAKGNILERFSAQQFPDLHSELNLSSLELGDSALYFCASSRDWNNEQFFGPGTRLTVL.